A selection of T cell receptor beta chains follows, all from one sample in a study of blood T cell repertoires in COVID-19. Measured with immunoSEQ multiplex PCR; TCRdb has only the in-frame clones, and not every one. The sample gives 150,000 to 200,000 clones, around 80% of which show up once; around 20% is in the top ten. Sample: peripheral blood. The receptors were sampled from a woman at least 80 years old with acute or convalescent COVID-19. CDR3s include the opening cysteine and the closing phenylalanine or tryptophan.

V	J	CDR3
TRBV27	TRBJ1-2	CASATGTGVLGYTF
TRBV7-2	TRBJ1-4	CASSSGQEKLFF
TRBV6-5	TRBJ2-6	CASRPGSGGANVLTF
TRBV25-1	TRBJ2-1	CASSRSVTREQFF
TRBV4-1	TRBJ2-3	CASSPPLAGTTDTQYF
TRBV6-2/TRBV6-3	TRBJ2-5	CASSSYGYGQETQYF
TRBV5-7	TRBJ1-6	CASSSLWVGRGNSPLHF
TRBV18	TRBJ2-1	CASSPGSLGLAGIGYNEQFF
TRBV3-1/TRBV3-2	TRBJ2-2	CASSQGLLAGFTGELFF
TRBV12-3/TRBV12-4	TRBJ1-2	CANSLTGGYGYTF
TRBV20-1	TRBJ2-3	CSARDIDTQYF
TRBV19	TRBJ2-1	CASSIYRTSNEQFF
TRBV7-3	TRBJ2-3	CASSLTGTDTDTQYF